Each of the 13 T cell receptor beta chains below was sequenced from the same sample in a study of T cells in Graves' hyperthyroidism and ophthalmopathy. Amplified regions were TCR beta CDR3 sequences from RNA transcripts. The TCR CDR3 was amplified in a first-round RT-PCR using the HTBI primer set. TCRdb passed the multiplex PCR reads through MiXCR, listing each CDR3 protein once. The sample includes about 290,000 distinct CDR3 sequences, about 15% of them seen just once. What was sequenced was blood. The origin of the receptors is a man in his thirties or forties with Graves' hyperthyroidism.

The CDR3 sequence: CASSSTGQPYNEQFF. The CDR3 DNA reads TGTGCCAGCAGTTCCACAGGGCAACCCTACAATGAGCAGTTCTTC. This chain joins TRBV6-1 and TRBJ2-1; D is possibly TRBD1 (6 bases). The germline V and J ends were trimmed by 5 bases and 2 bases, with 13 bases remaining between them. In germline, CDR1 is MNHNS, CDR2 SASEGT. The CDR3 has 15 amino acids.

There are many counts of this clonotype. The V gene is TRBV11-3, the J gene TRBJ2-1; D possibly corresponds to TRBD1 (6 bases). Trimming removed 4 bases at V and 7 bases at J, with 14 bases between. The CDR3 runs to 14 residues. The germline CDR1 and CDR2 sequences are SGHNT and YENEEA. The CDR3 loop is CASSSRDIRNEQFF. Here the CDR3 DNA reads TGTGCCAGCAGCTCCAGGGACATTCGGAATGAGCAGTTCTTC. Complete variable domain (other parts from reference TRBV11-3 and TRBJ2-1): EAGVVQSPRYKIIEKKQPVAFWCNPISGHNTLYWYLQNLGQGPELLIRYENEEAVDDSQLPKDRFSAERLKGVDSTLKIQPAELGDSAVYLCASSSRDIRNEQFFGPGTRLTVL.

This clonotype showed up many times. V usage is TRBV2 and J usage is TRBJ2-5; 10 nucleotides align to TRBD1. The germline CDR1 and CDR2 sequences are SNHLY and FYNNEI. Trimming removed 8 bases from V and 4 bases from J; junction bases left unmatched: 7. The CDR3 has 14 amino acids. CDR3 in DNA: TGTGCCAGCCGGGCCGGACAGGGGGTAGAGACCCAGTACTTC. This codes for CASRAGQGVETQYF.

The chain recombines TRBV25-1 with TRBJ2-3, with a possible D match to TRBD2 (6 bases). Trimming took off 5 bases at V and 0 bases at J, with 15 bases between the two ends. Germline CDR1 MGHDK, CDR2 SYGVNS. The CDR3 totals 16 residues. CDR3 coding DNA: TGTGCCAGCAGTCCCCTGGGAGGAACTAGCACAGATACGCAGTATTTT. Translation: CASSPLGGTSTDTQYF.

This clonotype occurred a few times. The chain is built from TRBV20-1 and TRBJ2-1; no definite D call. Trimming took off 2 bases at V and 7 bases at J, with 21 bases between the two ends. The CDR3 covers 16 residues. Germline-derived CDR1 and CDR2 are DFQATT and SNEGSKA (reference sequence). The CDR3 here is CSARPPPEWNRNEQFF. The CDR3 DNA is TGCAGTGCTAGACCCCCCCCGGAGTGGAATAGGAATGAGCAGTTCTTC.

In this sample, this clonotype turned up once. The rearrangement links TRBV6-1 to TRBJ1-5; possibly TRBD1 for D (6 bases). V shed 5 bases and J shed 5 bases, with 19 bases lying between them. The germline gives CDR1 MNHNS, CDR2 SASEGT. The CDR3 has 16 residues. The DNA of the CDR3 is TGTGCCAGCAGTAAACCGGCGGACAGAAGGTATCAGCCCCAGCATTTT. Its translation is CASSKPADRRYQPQHF.

This clonotype was recorded many times. The chain couples TRBV7-2 to TRBJ2-2, with D tentatively TRBD2 (5 bases). This CDR3 spans 16 amino acids. CDR1 and CDR2 from the germline V gene are SGHTA and FQGNSA. The V gene lost 5 bases and the J gene lost 2 bases, with 15 bases spanning the gap. CDR3 DNA: TGTGCCAGCAGCCCCCAGGCAAGCGGTAACACCGGGGAGCTGTTTTTT. Amino acids: CASSPQASGNTGELFF.

This clonotype was counted at least ten times. V is TRBV20-1 and J is TRBJ2-1; unclear D gene. The germline V and J ends were trimmed by 3 bases and 1 base, with 10 bases remaining between them. The germline V gene encodes CDR1 DFQATT and CDR2 SNEGSKA (reference sequence). The CDR3 sequence is 14 residues long. As DNA, the CDR3 is TGCAGTGCTAGCGCGGCGGATTCCTACAATGAGCAGTTCTTC. Translated, it gives CSASAADSYNEQFF.

The CDR3 is CASSWGTGAEKLFF. As DNA, the CDR3 is TGTGCCAGCAGCTGGGGGACAGGGGCTGAAAAACTGTTTTTT. The chain carries TRBV7-9 and TRBJ1-4; 10 positions agree with TRBD1. Germline V CDR1 and CDR2: SEHNR, FQNEAQ (reference sequence). Trimming at V came to 4 bases and at J to 7 bases, leaving 3 bases not matched to a gene. The CDR3 loop spans 14 amino acids.

This clonotype has a count of ten or more. The CDR3 nucleotides read TGTGCCAGCAGTTTCGGTCCGGGCGAGGGAGATACGCAGTATTTT. As protein: CASSFGPGEGDTQYF. This chain connects TRBV12-3 or TRBV12-4 to TRBJ2-3; tentatively, D is TRBD2 (5 bases). The CDR3 totals 15 residues. V shed 3 bases and J shed 5 bases, with 15 bases lying between them.

This clonotype was counted ten times or more. The chain uses TRBV29-1 and TRBJ1-4; D is unresolved. Germline lookup yields CDR1 SQVTM and CDR2 ANQGSEA. Trimming cost V 4 bases and J 4 bases, with 7 bases left between them. This CDR3 is 12 amino acids long. CDR3 region: CSVGASNEKLFF. Written as DNA, the CDR3 is TGCAGCGTTGGGGCTAGTAATGAAAAACTGTTTTTT.

This clonotype has more than one count but fewer than ten. The rearrangement joins TRBV2 to TRBJ1-1, with TRBD1 matching 7 bases. CDR1 and CDR2 (germline): SNHLY, FYNNEI. V was clipped by 6 bases and J by 0 bases; unmatched bases: 7. The CDR3 extends over 15 amino acids. The CDR3 loop reads CASRGGTAMNTEAFF. The DNA for the CDR3 is TGTGCCAGCAGGGGGGGGACAGCGATGAACACTGAAGCTTTCTTT. Variable domain in full (rest from reference TRBV2 and TRBJ1-1): EPEVTQTPSHQVTQMGQEVILRCVPISNHLYFYWYRQILGQKVEFLVSFYNNEISEKSEIFDDQFSVERPDGSNFTLKIRSTKLEDSAMYFCASRGGTAMNTEAFFGQGTRLTVV.

This clonotype came up many times. The chain couples TRBV20-1 to TRBJ2-7; no clear D gene. CDR3 length: 11 residues. Germline assignment: CDR1 DFQATT and CDR2 SNEGSKA (reference sequence). The V and J ends lost 6 bases and 3 bases respectively, with 9 bases between them. In nucleotides, the CDR3 is TGCAGTGCGCCTATGGACTACGAGCAGTACTTC. Translation: CSAPMDYEQYF.